This T cell receptor beta chain was recovered during a study of cytomegalovirus exposure and HLA in healthy donors. PCR was performed using 60 Vbeta and 13 Jbeta primers. Only in-frame clones appear in the TCRdb table, and some are missing; sequencing was by immunoSEQ multiplex PCR. The table includes a few hundred thousand clones, roughly 70% detected once. V lost 5 bases, J lost 4 bases, and 7 bases stayed unmatched. Germline V lookup: CDR1 SGHTA, CDR2 FQGNSA. The CDR3 has 15 amino acids. Note on this clone: Antigen: not known.

General study points: One variant, a missense change in DCLRE1C, was linked in a later analysis to TCR beta V- and J-gene trimming. According to the study, around 180 TCR beta chains were cytomegalovirus-associated.

The sequence was obtained from a female donor in good health and CMV-seronegative. V usage is TRBV7-2 and J usage is TRBJ1-2; 10 bases agree with TRBD1. Sample: PBMCs. CDR3 loop: CASSRGQGGGYGYTF. CDR3 nucleotides: TGTGCCAGCAGCCGAGGACAGGGGGGTGGCTATGGCTACACCTTC. The variable domain in full, with the rest retrieved from reference TRBV7-2 and TRBJ1-2, is GAGVSQSPSNKVTEKGKDVELRCDPISGHTALYWYRQSLGQGLEFLIYFQGNSAPDKSGLPSDRFSAERTGGSVSTLTIQRTQQEDSAVYLCASSRGQGGGYGYTFGSGTRLTVV.